Below, 22 T cell receptor beta chains from the same sample are listed, as sequenced in a study of monozygotic twins with inflammatory bowel disease. TCRdb reworked the 5' RACE reads into one entry per CDR3 protein, no DNA. Its clone listing holds some 200,000 distinct CDR3 sequences. Sequenced sample: blood. All receptors come from a human donor with ulcerative colitis or Crohn's disease, or a healthy co-twin of an affected twin (not recorded which).

The rearrangement uses TRBV6-1 and TRBJ2-5; there is no DNA to check the TCRdb D call of TRBD2. From germline, CDR1 is MNHNS and CDR2 SASEGT. CDR3 size: 15 residues. Here the CDR3 reads CASSEEELGRETQYF.

J is TRBJ1-3 and V is TRBV6-1; TCRdb designates TRBD1, a call that cannot be tested without DNA. Germline V gene lookup returns CDR1 MNHNS and CDR2 SASEGT. The CDR3 consists of 16 residues. The CDR3 loop reads CASRLRRVPPGNTIYF.

The genes are TRBV20-1 and TRBJ2-5; without DNA, the TCRdb call of TRBD1 cannot be checked. Germline V gene data show CDR1 as DFQATT and CDR2 as SNEGSKA (reference sequence). This CDR3 spans 14 amino acids. CDR3 residues: CSATRSAGQETQYF.

The chain is built from TRBV4-2 and TRBJ2-5; with no DNA, the TCRdb D assignment of TRBD1 cannot be verified. The CDR3 runs to 12 residues. Germline V gives CDR1 LGHNA, CDR2 YNFKEQ. The CDR3 protein is CASSQDRGTQYF.

The chain is built from TRBV9 and TRBJ2-7. CDR1 is SGDLS, CDR2 YYNGEE, per germline. CDR3 length equals 14 residues. This CDR3 reads CASSVLDLSYEQYF.

J is TRBJ1-2 and V is TRBV5-1; the D call from TCRdb, TRBD1, cannot be confirmed without DNA. The germline CDR1 and CDR2 sequences are SGHRS and YFSETQ. The CDR3 is 12 amino acids. The CDR3: CASSLEGGGYTF.

This sequence joins TRBV7-9 and TRBJ1-5. The length of the CDR3 is 15 residues. Germline CDR1 is SEHNR and CDR2 is FQNEAQ (reference sequence). The CDR3 sequence: CASSLAGSRNQPQHF.

The V call is TRBV28, the J call TRBJ2-5; TCRdb's D gene call, TRBD2, goes unchecked for lack of DNA. Germline CDR1 and CDR2: MDHEN and SYDVKM. The CDR3 has 15 amino acids. The CDR3 region is CASRRSGRGQETQYF. Full variable domain (remainder filled in from reference TRBV28 and TRBJ2-5): DVKVTQSSRYLVKRTGEKVFLECVQDMDHENMFWYRQDPGLGLRLIYFSYDVKMKEKGDIPEGYSVSREKKERFSLILESASTNQTSMYLCASRRSGRGQETQYFGPGTRLLVL.

The chain links TRBV6-1 to TRBJ2-5; TCRdb picks TRBD2, but there is no DNA to check that call. This CDR3 region has 14 residues. Germline values: CDR1 MNHNS, CDR2 SASEGT. The CDR3 sequence is CASRRLAGKETQYF.

V usage is TRBV30 and J usage is TRBJ2-7. There are 13 residues in the CDR3. Looked up from germline, CDR1 is GTSNPN and CDR2 is SVGIG (reference sequence). The CDR3 sequence is CAWRLSSVDEQYF.

The chain recombines TRBV29-1 with TRBJ2-5; as DNA is missing, the TRBD2 call by TCRdb cannot be tested. Per germline, CDR1 SQVTM and CDR2 ANQGSEA. This CDR3 is 14 amino acids long. The CDR3 here is CSVELAGGAETQYF.

This CDR3 is CASRVQGNSNQPQHF. This chain connects TRBV6-1 to TRBJ1-5; TCRdb selects TRBD1, and the lack of DNA leaves this call unchecked. CDR1 and CDR2 from the germline V gene are MNHNS and SASEGT. The CDR3 length is 15 residues.

This rearrangement joins TRBV4-2 to TRBJ1-2. The germline V gene has CDR1 LGHNA and CDR2 YNFKEQ. The CDR3 has 15 residues. This CDR3 reads CASSQESVDSYGYTF.

The V and J genes are TRBV24-1 and TRBJ2-1; with no DNA, the TCRdb D assignment of TRBD2 cannot be verified. CDR1 is KGHDR, CDR2 SFDVKD, per germline. CDR3 length: 14 amino acids. CDR3 loop: CATSDPGTANEQFF.

The rearrangement links TRBV11-1 to TRBJ2-7. The CDR3 runs to 14 residues. Germline CDR1 and CDR2: SGHAT and FQDESV (reference sequence). CDR3 residues: CASSLTQDSYEQYF.

The gene calls are TRBV12-3 or TRBV12-4 and TRBJ1-1. This CDR3 region has 13 residues. The CDR3 spells CASNEGKNTEAFF.

The chain has TRBV2 and TRBJ1-2. CDR3 length: 13 amino acids. Germline loops: CDR1 SNHLY, CDR2 FYNNEI. CDR3 residues: CASSEGRSPGYTF.

This sequence joins TRBV6-1 and TRBJ1-2. CDR3 length: 15 amino acids. From germline, CDR1 is MNHNS and CDR2 SASEGT. The chain's CDR3 is CASRGLERSNYGYTF.

The chain combines TRBV7-9 with TRBJ2-5. Germline CDR1 SEHNR, CDR2 FQNEAQ (reference sequence). This CDR3 comprises 12 residues. This chain's CDR3 is CASSLFEETQYF.

The rearrangement links TRBV5-1 to TRBJ2-1; TCRdb outputs TRBD2, but without DNA this stays unchecked. Germline V gives CDR1 SGHRS, CDR2 YFSETQ. The length of the CDR3 is 17 residues. The CDR3 loop is CASSRRLAGLEYNEQFF. Variable domain in full (rest from reference TRBV5-1 and TRBJ2-1): KAGVTQTPRYLIKTRGQQVTLSCSPISGHRSVSWYQQTPGQGLQFLFEYFSETQRNKGNFPGRFSGRQFSNSRSEMNVSTLELGDSALYLCASSRRLAGLEYNEQFFGPGTRLTVL.

This chain joins TRBV7-2 and TRBJ1-2. Germline V gene sequence: CDR1 SGHTA, CDR2 FQGNSA. The CDR3 runs to 13 residues. The CDR3 reads CASSLWTDNGYTF.

This chain links TRBV5-1 with TRBJ2-1; there is no DNA to check the TCRdb D call of TRBD2. The germline CDR1 and CDR2 sequences are SGHRS and YFSETQ. This CDR3 contains 16 residues. The CDR3 loop is CASGDFSRKTRNEQFF.